This T cell receptor beta chain originates from a study of control samples from healthy donors and cancer patients. CDR1 and CDR2 from the germline V gene are SEHNR and FQNEAQ (reference sequence). The V end lost 6 bases, the J end lost 0 bases, and 5 bases lay between the germline ends. The CDR3 contains 12 residues. Only in-frame clones appear in the TCRdb table, and some are missing; sequencing was by immunoSEQ multiplex PCR. Of some 100,000 clones in the sample, 75% to 95% were seen once. Input material: blood. The source is a human donor in good health. The donor label of this sample is uncertain. The J gene is TRBJ1-2, the V gene TRBV7-9; D is ambiguous. In DNA, the CDR3 is TGTGCCAGCAGTGAAGCTAACTATGGCTACACCTTC. Encoded protein: CASSEANYGYTF.